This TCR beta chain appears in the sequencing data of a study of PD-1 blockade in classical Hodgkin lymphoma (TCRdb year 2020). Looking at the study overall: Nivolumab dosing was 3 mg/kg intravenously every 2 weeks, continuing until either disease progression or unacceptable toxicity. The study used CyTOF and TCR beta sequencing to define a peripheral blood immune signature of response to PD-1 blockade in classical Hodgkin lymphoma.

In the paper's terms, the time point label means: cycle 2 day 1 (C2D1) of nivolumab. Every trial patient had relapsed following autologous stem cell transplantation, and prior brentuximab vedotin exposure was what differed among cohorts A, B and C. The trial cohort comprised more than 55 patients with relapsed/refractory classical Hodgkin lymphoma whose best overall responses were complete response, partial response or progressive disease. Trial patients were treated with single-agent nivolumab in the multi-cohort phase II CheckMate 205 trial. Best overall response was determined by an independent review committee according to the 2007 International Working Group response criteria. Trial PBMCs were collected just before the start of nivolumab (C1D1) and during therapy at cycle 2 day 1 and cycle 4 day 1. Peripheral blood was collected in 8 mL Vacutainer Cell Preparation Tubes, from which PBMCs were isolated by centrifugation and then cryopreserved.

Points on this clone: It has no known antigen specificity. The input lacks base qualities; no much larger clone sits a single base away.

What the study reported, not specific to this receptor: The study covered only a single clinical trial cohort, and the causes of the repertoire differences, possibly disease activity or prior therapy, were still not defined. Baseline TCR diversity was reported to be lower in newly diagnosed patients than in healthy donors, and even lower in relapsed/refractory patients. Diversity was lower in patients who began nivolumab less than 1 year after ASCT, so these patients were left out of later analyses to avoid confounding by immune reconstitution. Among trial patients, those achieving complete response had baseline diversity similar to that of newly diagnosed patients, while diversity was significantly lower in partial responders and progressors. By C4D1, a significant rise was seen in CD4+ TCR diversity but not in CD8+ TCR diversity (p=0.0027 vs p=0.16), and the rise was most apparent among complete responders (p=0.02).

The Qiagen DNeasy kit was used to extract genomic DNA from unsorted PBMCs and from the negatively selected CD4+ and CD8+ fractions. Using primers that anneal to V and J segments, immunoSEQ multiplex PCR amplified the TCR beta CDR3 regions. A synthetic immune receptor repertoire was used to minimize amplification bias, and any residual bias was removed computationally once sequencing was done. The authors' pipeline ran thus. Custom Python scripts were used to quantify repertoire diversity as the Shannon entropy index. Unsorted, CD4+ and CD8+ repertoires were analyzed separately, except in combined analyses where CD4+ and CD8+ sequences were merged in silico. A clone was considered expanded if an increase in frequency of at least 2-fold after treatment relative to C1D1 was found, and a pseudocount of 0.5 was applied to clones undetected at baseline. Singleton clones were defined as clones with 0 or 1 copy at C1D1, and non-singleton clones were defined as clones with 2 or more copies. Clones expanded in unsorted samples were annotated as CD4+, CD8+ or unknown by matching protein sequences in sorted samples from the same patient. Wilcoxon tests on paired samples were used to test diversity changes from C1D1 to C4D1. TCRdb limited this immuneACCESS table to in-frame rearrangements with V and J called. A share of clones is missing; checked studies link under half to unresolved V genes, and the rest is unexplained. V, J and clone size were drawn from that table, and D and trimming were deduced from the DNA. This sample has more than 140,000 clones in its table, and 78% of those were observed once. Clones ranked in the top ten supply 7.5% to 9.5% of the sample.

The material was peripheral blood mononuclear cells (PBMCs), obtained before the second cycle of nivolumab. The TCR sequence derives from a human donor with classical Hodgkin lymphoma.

The base sequence is TGTGCCAGTAGTATAGGGGGGACTAGCCCGTTCTACAATGAGCAGTTCTTC. The encoded protein is CASSIGGTSPFYNEQFF. The chain is assembled from TRBV19 and TRBJ2-1, with 9 junctional bases fitting TRBD2. The CDR3 starts with the cysteine, ends with the phenylalanine, and has 17 residues. Only CDR3 DNA remains: 51 bases, in frame from the first base. CDR1 and CDR2 are drawn from the germline V gene (reference sequence): LNHDA, SQIVND. Germline trimming: 1 base from V, 3 bases from J; junction bases outside gene matches: 7.